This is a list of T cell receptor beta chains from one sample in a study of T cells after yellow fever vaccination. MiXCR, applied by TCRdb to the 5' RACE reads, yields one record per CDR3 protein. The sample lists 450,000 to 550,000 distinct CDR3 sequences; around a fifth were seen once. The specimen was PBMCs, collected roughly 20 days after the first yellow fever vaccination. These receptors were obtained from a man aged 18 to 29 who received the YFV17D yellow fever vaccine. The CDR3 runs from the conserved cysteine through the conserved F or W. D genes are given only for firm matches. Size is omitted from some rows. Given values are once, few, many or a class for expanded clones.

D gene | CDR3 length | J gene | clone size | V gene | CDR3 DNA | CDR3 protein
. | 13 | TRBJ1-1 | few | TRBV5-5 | TGTGCCAGCAGTAGGAACTTGGTACCTGAAGCTTTCTTT | CASSRNLVPEAFF
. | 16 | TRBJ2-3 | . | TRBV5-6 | TGTGCCAGCAGCTGGAGGAGGTGGCAGGGGACAGATACGCAGTATTTT | CASSWRRWQGTDTQYF
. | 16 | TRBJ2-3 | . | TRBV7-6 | TGTGCCAGCAGCTTTTCGGCTAGCTGGAGCACAGATACGCAGTATTTT | CASSFSASWSTDTQYF
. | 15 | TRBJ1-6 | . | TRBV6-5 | TGTGCCAGCAGTTACGGGAGCTCCTATAATTCACCCCTCCACTTT | CASSYGSSYNSPLHF
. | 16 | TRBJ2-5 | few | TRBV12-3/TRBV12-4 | TGTGCCAGCAGTTTGCCCCTCGCGTCAGCTGGAGAGACCCAGTACTTC | CASSLPLASAGETQYF
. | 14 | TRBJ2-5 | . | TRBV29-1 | TGCAGCGTTTCCGGCCAAACTCTGGGGGAGACCCAGTACTTC | CSVSGQTLGETQYF
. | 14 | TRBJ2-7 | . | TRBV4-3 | TGCGCCAGCAGCCAAGCAGGGAACGGGTACGAGCAGTACTTC | CASSQAGNGYEQYF
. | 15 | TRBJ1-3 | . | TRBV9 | TGTGCCAGCAGCGTAGCCACCTACTCTGGAAACACCATATATTTT | CASSVATYSGNTIYF
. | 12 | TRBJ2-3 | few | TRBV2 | TGTGCCAGCAGTGAAGCTACAGATACGCAGTATTTT | CASSEATDTQYF
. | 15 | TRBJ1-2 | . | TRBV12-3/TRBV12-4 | TGTGCCAGCAGCCTTTCCGTCGGGCCACCCTATGGCTACACCTTC | CASSLSVGPPYGYTF
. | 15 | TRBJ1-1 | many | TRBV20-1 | TGCAGTGCTAGAGCCCATTTAGGGCTGAACACTGAAGCTTTCTTT | CSARAHLGLNTEAFF
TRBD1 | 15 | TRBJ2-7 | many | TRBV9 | TGTGCCAGCAGTCCCAGGGACAGGATTACCTACGAGCAGTACTTC | CASSPRDRITYEQYF
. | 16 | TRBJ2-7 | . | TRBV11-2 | TGTGCCAGCAGTTCCTACAGGGTAGGAATTTCCTACGAGCAGTACTTC | CASSSYRVGISYEQYF
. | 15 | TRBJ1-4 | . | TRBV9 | TGTGCCAGCAGCGTCGCAGGGTTACCTAATGAAAAACTGTTTTTT | CASSVAGLPNEKLFF
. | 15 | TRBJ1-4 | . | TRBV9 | TGTGCCAGCAGCGTACAGGGCTCCTCTAATGAAAAACTGTTTTTT | CASSVQGSSNEKLFF
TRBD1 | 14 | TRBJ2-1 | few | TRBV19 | TGTGCCAGTAGTAGGGACAGGGGTTGGAATGAGCAGTTCTTC | CASSRDRGWNEQFF
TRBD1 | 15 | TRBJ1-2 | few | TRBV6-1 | TGTGCCAGCAGAGCCCGGGACAGGGGTAACTATGGCTACACCTTC | CASRARDRGNYGYTF
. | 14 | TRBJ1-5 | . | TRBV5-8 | TGTGCCAGCAGCGTTCGGGGGCGAAATCAGCCCCAGCATTTT | CASSVRGRNQPQHF
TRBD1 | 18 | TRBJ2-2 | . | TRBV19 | TGTGCCAGTAGTATAGAAGGGACAGGGGAGAGGTACACCGGGGAGCTGTTTTTT | CASSIEGTGERYTGELFF
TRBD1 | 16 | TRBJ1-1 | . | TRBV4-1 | TGCGCCAGCAGCCAAGAGGGGACAGGGGGTAGGGCTGAAGCTTTCTTT | CASSQEGTGGRAEAFF